The 15 T cell receptor beta chains in this list originate from one sample, sequenced in a study of CD8+CD57+ T cells in acquired aplastic anemia. Patients who underwent sequencing had shown CD8+CD57+ cell expansion by flow cytometry. Genomic DNA served as template for TCR beta VDJ and CDR3 profiling. One entry per CDR3 protein results from TCRdb running MiXCR on the reads. The sample yields about 180,000 distinct CDR3 sequences, 63% seen once. The sample consisted of sorted CD4+, CD8+, or CD8+CD57+ T cells (not recorded which) from PBMCs. These receptors all come from a human donor with aplastic anemia.

V usage is TRBV24-1 and J usage is TRBJ2-1; 9 positions agree with TRBD1. V lost 4 bases and J lost 8; bases outside the gene matches: 2. Looked up from germline, CDR1 is KGHDR and CDR2 is SFDVKD. This CDR3 is built from 13 residues. CDR3 DNA sequence: TGTGCCACCAGTGAGTACAGGGGGCATGAGCAGTTCTTC. Protein: CATSEYRGHEQFF.

The chain links TRBV19 to TRBJ2-7, with D possibly being TRBD1 (5 bases). The CDR3 sequence is 14 residues long. Germline V gene sequence: CDR1 LNHDA, CDR2 SQIVND (reference sequence). Deletions cut 5 bases from V and 0 bases from J, with 11 bases between. CDR3 protein: CASSGADSSYEQYF. CDR3 in DNA: TGTGCCAGTAGTGGGGCCGACAGCTCCTACGAGCAGTACTTC.

This sequence joins TRBV5-4 and TRBJ2-3, with 10 bases lining up with TRBD2. Germline V gene data show CDR1 as SGHNT and CDR2 as YYREEE (reference sequence). V dropped 4 bases and J dropped 6; count of bases not matched to a gene: 14. CDR3 length: 17 residues. Written as DNA, the CDR3 is TGTGCCAGCAGCCGCGGAGCGGGAGGGACCCGCGGGGATACGCAGTATTTT. Its protein product is CASSRGAGGTRGDTQYF.

This rearrangement joins TRBV7-9 to TRBJ2-7; D is uncertain. Germline CDR1 reads SEHNR; CDR2 reads FQNEAQ (reference sequence). The CDR3 sequence is 14 residues long. Trimming left V 1 base short and J 2 bases short, with 9 bases between. CDR3 region: CASSLVPLPYEQYF. CDR3 DNA sequence: TGTGCCAGCAGCTTAGTCCCCCTACCCTACGAGCAGTACTTC.

The chain has TRBV24-1 and TRBJ1-1; D uncertain. Germline values: CDR1 KGHDR, CDR2 SFDVKD. The CDR3 is made up of 13 amino acids. Trimming stripped 9 bases from V and 1 base from J, with 11 bases between. The CDR3: CATRGAANTEAFF. In DNA, the CDR3 is TGTGCCACCCGGGGAGCGGCGAACACTGAAGCTTTCTTT.

V and J are TRBV12-3 or TRBV12-4 and TRBJ2-2; no firm D call. V lost 9 bases and J 6 bases, leaving 5 bases between the germline ends. The CDR3 consists of 10 residues. CDR3 loop: CASVAGELFF. DNA of the CDR3: TGTGCCAGTGTAGCCGGGGAGCTGTTTTTT.

A note on this clonotype: The germline gene is not matched at one end of the junction; a read error may be the cause. The chain recombines TRBV2 with TRBJ1-4; 8 nucleotides align to TRBD1. This CDR3 region has 17 residues. Germline V CDR1 and CDR2: SNHLY, FYNNEI. CDR3 residues: CASAGRTGKPTNEELFF. DNA of the CDR3: TGTGCTTCAGCGGGCCGGACAGGGAAACCAACTAATGAAGAACTGTTTTTT.

This sequence joins TRBV7-9 and TRBJ1-2; the D gene is possibly TRBD1 (5 bases). Per the germline V gene, CDR1 is SEHNR and CDR2 is FQNEAQ (reference sequence). The CDR3 length is 13 residues. Trimming cost V 3 bases and J 8 bases, with 13 bases left between them. The CDR3 loop reads CASSLRQNMGYTF. In DNA, the CDR3 is TGTGCCAGCAGCTTGCGACAGAATATGGGCTACACCTTC.

The V and J genes are TRBV9 and TRBJ2-5; D call uncertain. The CDR3 extends over 14 amino acids. The ends were cut back, 0 bases at V and 3 bases at J, with 9 bases in the middle. Per germline, CDR1 SGDLS and CDR2 YYNGEE. The CDR3 sequence: CASSVGGSEETQYF. Written as DNA, the CDR3 is TGTGCCAGCAGCGTAGGGGGTAGTGAAGAGACCCAGTACTTC.

The chain employs TRBV20-1 and TRBJ2-3; no firm D call. V was pared by 0 bases and J by 0 bases, with 19 bases between. This CDR3 comprises 18 residues. CDR1 is DFQATT, CDR2 SNEGSKA, per germline (reference sequence). The CDR3 nucleotides are TGCAGTGCTAGAGATGATGCGGTTGGCGGCGCTAGCACAGATACGCAGTATTTT. Its protein product is CSARDDAVGGASTDTQYF.

This clonotype was recorded a few times. The gene calls are TRBV15 and TRBJ2-7; D is unclear. Germline values: CDR1 LNHNV, CDR2 YYDKDF (reference sequence). The V gene lost 0 bases and the J gene lost 1 base, with 10 bases spanning the gap. This CDR3 has 15 residues. The CDR3 nucleotides are TGTGCCACCAGCAGAGATAAACAGAGTTCCTACGAGCAGTACTTC. Translated: CATSRDKQSSYEQYF.

This clonotype showed up many times. The V call is TRBV2, the J call TRBJ2-1; unclear D gene. V lost 4 bases and J lost 3, with 13 bases in between. CDR1 is SNHLY, CDR2 FYNNEI, per germline. This CDR3 is 15 amino acids long. CDR3 sequence (DNA): TGTGCCAGCAGTGGTCCTAGGCCCTACTACAATGAGCAGTTCTTC. Translating it yields CASSGPRPYYNEQFF.

The rearrangement uses TRBV19 and TRBJ2-3, with TRBD2 matching 9 bases. The CDR3 is made up of 17 amino acids. V lost 0 bases to trimming and J lost 6 bases; unmatched junction nucleotides: 10. CDR1 is LNHDA, CDR2 SQIVND, per germline (reference sequence). Written as DNA, the CDR3 is TGTGCCAGTAGTATAGATGTGCTAGCGGGGAAACGGGATACGCAGTATTTT. Translating it yields CASSIDVLAGKRDTQYF. Full variable domain (rest looked up from reference TRBV19 and TRBJ2-3): DGGITQSPKYLFRKEGQNVTLSCEQNLNHDAMYWYRQDPGQGLRLIYYSQIVNDFQKGDIAEGYSVSREKKESFPLTVTSAQKNPTAFYLCASSIDVLAGKRDTQYFGPGTRLTVL.

This clonotype was seen a handful of times. This chain links TRBV3-1 with TRBJ2-7, with 8 bases matching TRBD2. With V trimmed by 4 bases and J by 0 bases, 8 bases remained unmatched. The CDR3 runs to 16 residues. Germline values: CDR1 LGHDT, CDR2 YNNKEL (reference sequence). CDR3 residues: CASSPRRGGLSYEQYF. DNA for the CDR3: TGTGCCAGCAGCCCCCGTCGGGGGGGGCTCTCCTACGAGCAGTACTTC.

This clonotype showed up many times. The CDR3 reads CASSVSGGATNYGYTF. DNA for the CDR3: TGTGCCAGCAGCGTCTCCGGGGGGGCGACTAACTATGGCTACACCTTC. This sequence joins TRBV5-5 and TRBJ1-2; tentatively, D is TRBD1 (6 bases). The CDR3 extends over 16 amino acids. The V end was cut by 4 bases, the J end by 0 bases, with 16 bases between. Germline CDR1 and CDR2: SGHKS and YYEKEE (reference sequence).